This record looks at one T cell receptor (beta chain) sequence and its context. The source of the sample is a study of CD8 T cells in Susac syndrome. Matching for age and sex applied to the controls, who were healthy donors. FACS was used to enrich TEMRA cells, whereas the CD8+ and CD4+ T cells were obtained by negative isolation. There are 14 residues in the CDR3. Trimming removed 3 bases at V and 7 bases at J, with 15 bases between. CDR1 is DFQATT, CDR2 SNEGSKA, per germline (reference sequence). Roughly 0.45 to 1 ug RNA was reverse transcribed with random hexamers. Multiplex immunoSEQ PCR targeted 54 Vbeta and 13 Jbeta TCR beta segments. TCRdb recomputed calls from the immunoSEQ multiplex PCR reads with MiXCR, one row per CDR3 protein. The repertoire holds 90,000 to 110,000 distinct CDR3 sequences, with about 95% as singletons.

This receptor was taken from a human donor in good health. The genes are TRBV20-1 and TRBJ2-2; D ambiguous. The sequenced sample consisted of CD4+ T cells from PBMCs. CDR3 nucleotide sequence: TGCAGTGCTAGGGTCCCTAGTATCGGCGGGGAGCTGTTTTTT. Translating gives CSARVPSIGGELFF.